These 5 T cell receptor beta chains originate from one sample sequenced in a study of post-analysis software for immune sequencing data. Study-wide results and caveats: Comparison of patients with controls showed 4 to 6 TRBV segments more frequent in patients, TRBV5-6, TRBV5-1 and TRBV20-1 among them.

Presence of unique molecular identifiers characterized the TCR beta cDNA libraries. From the PCR reads, TCRdb called clonotypes with MiXCR, one entry per CDR3 protein. This sample has almost 700,000 distinct CDR3 sequences, with 55% to 60% found just once. Antigens for these TCRs are unknown. The sequenced sample consisted of blood. These receptors came from a girl under 10 years old with multiple sclerosis.

This clonotype has only one observation. The V and J genes are TRBV9 and TRBJ2-1, with a tentative D call TRBD2 (6 bases). V shed 0 bases and J shed 15 bases, with 10 bases lying between them. This CDR3 comprises 11 residues. Per germline, CDR1 SGDLS and CDR2 YYNGEE. The CDR3, as DNA: TGTGCCAGCAGCGTAGGACTAGAACGGTTCTTC. Protein product: CASSVGLERFF.

The chain carries TRBV29-1 and TRBJ2-1; D might be TRBD2 (7 bases). Trimming pared 3 bases from V and 10 bases from J, leaving 19 bases between. From germline, CDR1 is SQVTM and CDR2 ANQGSEA. The CDR3 runs 14 residues. In DNA, the CDR3 is TGCAGCGTTGAGGGGGGGCCCTCAAGAAGCGAGCAGTTCTTC. This gives the protein CSVEGGPSRSEQFF.

This chain uses TRBV11-2 with TRBJ2-1; TRBD2 agrees at 7 bases. This CDR3 has 16 amino acids. CDR1 is SGHAT, CDR2 FQNNGV, per germline. V dropped 3 bases and J dropped 0; count of bases not matched to a gene: 5. DNA for the CDR3: TGTGCCAGCAGCTTTTCCCTAGCGGCCTCCTACAATGAGCAGTTCTTC. This codes for CASSFSLAASYNEQFF.

This chain uses TRBV6-5 with TRBJ2-5; D is undetermined. V dropped 6 bases and J dropped 7 bases, with 15 bases sitting between them. This CDR3 spans 13 amino acids. Germline V CDR1 and CDR2: MNHEY, SVGAGI. The CDR3 sequence is CASSPGLFGTQYF. For the CDR3, the DNA is TGTGCCAGCAGCCCCGGCCTCTTTGGGACCCAGTACTTC.

The gene calls are TRBV7-2 and TRBJ1-1; D is ambiguous. Trimming removed 5 bases at V and 0 bases at J, with 16 bases between. This CDR3 comprises 16 residues. Germline assignment: CDR1 SGHTA and CDR2 FQGNSA. The CDR3 coding sequence is TGTGCCAGCAGCCGCTCGTCAGCGGGAGTGAACACTGAAGCTTTCTTT. As protein: CASSRSSAGVNTEAFF.